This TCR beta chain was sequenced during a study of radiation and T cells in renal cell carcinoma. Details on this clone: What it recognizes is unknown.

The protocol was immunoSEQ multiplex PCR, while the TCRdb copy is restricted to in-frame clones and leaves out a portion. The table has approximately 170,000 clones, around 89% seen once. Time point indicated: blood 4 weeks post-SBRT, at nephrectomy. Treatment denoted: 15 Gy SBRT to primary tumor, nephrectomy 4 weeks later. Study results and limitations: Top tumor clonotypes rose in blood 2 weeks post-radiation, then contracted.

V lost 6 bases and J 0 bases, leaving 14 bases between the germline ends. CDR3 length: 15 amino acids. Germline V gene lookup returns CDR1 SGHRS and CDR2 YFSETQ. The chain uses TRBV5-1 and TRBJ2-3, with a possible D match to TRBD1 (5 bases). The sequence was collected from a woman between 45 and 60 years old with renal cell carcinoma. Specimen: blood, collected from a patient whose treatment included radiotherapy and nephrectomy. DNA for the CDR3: TGCGCCAGCACCCCTGACAGCCCTAGCACAGATACGCAGTATTTT. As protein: CASTPDSPSTDTQYF. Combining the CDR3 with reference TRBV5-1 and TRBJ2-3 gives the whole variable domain KAGVTQTPRYLIKTRGQQVTLSCSPISGHRSVSWYQQTPGQGLQFLFEYFSETQRNKGNFPGRFSGRQFSNSRSEMNVSTLELGDSALYLCASTPDSPSTDTQYFGPGTRLTVL.